This T cell receptor (beta chain) came from a study of T cells in Graves' hyperthyroidism and ophthalmopathy. Study overall: It was at initial diagnosis, before any treatment, that peripheral blood was collected. Study-wide findings and caveats: Blood also contained most expanded thyroid clonotypes above 0.001.

The V and J ends lost 4 bases and 8 bases, in that order; junction bases with no gene match: 6. The CDR3 length is 14 residues. Looked up from germline, CDR1 is SGHRS and CDR2 is YFSETQ. This clonotype was recorded many times. Its antigen is unidentified. If no ophthalmopathy progression occurred within 18 months, Graves' hyperthyroidism was stable. RNA transcripts were the template for amplifying TCR beta CDR3 regions. A set of HTBI primers served as the primers for a first-round RT-PCR of the TCR CDR3. TCRdb reanalysed the multiplex PCR reads using MiXCR and keeps one entry per CDR3 protein. The sample lists around 300,000 distinct CDR3 sequences; approximately 13% were seen once.

The sequencing sample was made of blood. The chain has TRBV5-1 and TRBJ2-1, with 10 bases matching TRBD1. The source is a woman between 35 and 50 years old with Graves' hyperthyroidism. The CDR3 coding sequence is TGCGCCAGCAGCGCAGAGACAGGGGGCGATGAGCAGTTCTTC. Translation gives CASSAETGGDEQFF.